This T cell receptor beta chain was documented in a study of blood T cell repertoires in COVID-19. About the research overall: From the United States, Italy and Spain came samples of acute and convalescent COVID-19.

Seattle's enrolled individuals joined amid active infection and were then monitored longitudinally. Source study methods: Reference gene primer amplification gave nucleated cell count estimates. Libraries were prepared by immunoSEQ multiplex PCR; TCRdb keeps only in-frame clonotypes and omits some of them. V and J calls and clone size are as listed in that table; D and trimming were resolved from the DNA. This sample has fewer than 700,000 clones, with 85% to 90% found just once. This CDR3 is 14 amino acids long. Germline CDR1 is KGHDR and CDR2 is SFDVKD. Trimming took 4 bases from V and 2 from J, leaving 10 bases between them.

Sample: peripheral blood. This receptor was taken from a woman aged 45-60 years with COVID-19, enrolled during active disease. This chain joins TRBV24-1 and TRBJ1-2, with D possibly matching TRBD1 (5 bases). CDR3: CATSDQTVNYGYTF. As DNA, the CDR3 is TGTGCCACCAGTGACCAGACAGTGAACTATGGCTACACCTTC.